This T cell receptor beta chain was profiled in a study of OX40 agonist ivuxolimab in advanced cancers. In the study overall: Checkpoint inhibitors had been given previously to over 30% of patients. Study results and limitations: Averaged across samples, CD8+ T cells carried more expanded clones than CD4+ did. Partial responders at 0.1-3.0 mg/kg showed near-lowest clonal expansion.

Assay: immunoSEQ multiplex PCR; the TCRdb copy retains only in-frame clones and omits some. The repertoire includes approximately 74,000 clones, 75% to 90% of them detected once, and around 2.1% sits in the top ten. Regarding this clone: What it binds is unknown.

The source of this sequence is an adult with an advanced solid tumor such as melanoma, head and neck, liver or kidney cancer. Sample: CD4+ or CD8+ T cells sorted from blood, taken in a trial of the OX40 agonist ivuxolimab.

This CDR3 is CASSDTGASGNTIYF. CDR3 DNA sequence: TGCGCCAGCAGTGATACCGGGGCCTCTGGAAACACCATATATTTT. The chain uses TRBV10-2 and TRBJ1-3, with D perhaps matching TRBD1 (5 bases). CDR3 length: 15 residues. Germline CDR1 WSHSY, CDR2 SAAADI. Trimming left V 3 bases short and J 0 bases short, with 9 bases between.